The 25 T cell receptor beta chains below come from one sample, sequenced in a study of beta chain features in type 1 diabetes. Of the isolated RNA, all was reverse transcribed, and so the sequenced material was expressed TCRB transcripts. Profiled with immunoSEQ multiplex PCR; TCRdb holds only in-frame clones, not every one. Of hundreds of thousands of clones detected, roughly 15% appear once; the ten largest clones hold around 0.095%. Source material: naive CD4+ T cells from blood. Receptors were obtained from a man between 18 and 35 years old in good health.

The V gene is TRBV6-6, the J gene TRBJ2-3, with 11 bases identical to TRBD2. V shed 5 bases and J 3 bases; nucleotides not matched to a gene: 4. Looked up from germline, CDR1 is MNHNY and CDR2 is SVGAGI (reference sequence). There are 15 residues in the CDR3. The CDR3 is CASSPGLAGTDTQYF. The CDR3 DNA reads TGTGCCAGCAGTCCTGGACTAGCGGGTACAGATACGCAGTATTTT.

This clone was seen a handful of times. The chain joins TRBV18 to TRBJ2-7, with no clear D. Trimming took 5 bases from V and 3 from J, leaving 5 bases between them. This CDR3 has 11 residues. CDR1 and CDR2 (germline): KGHSH, LQKENI. The CDR3 nucleotides read TGTGCCAGCTCATCGAACTACGAGCAGTACTTC. It encodes CASSSNYEQYF.

The chain has TRBV29-1 and TRBJ1-1, with unresolved D. The CDR3 sequence is 11 residues long. The germline gives CDR1 SQVTM, CDR2 ANQGSEA. V lost 3 bases, J lost 7 bases, and 9 bases lay in between. CDR3 DNA: TGCAGCGTTGATTTGGCCTTTGAAGCTTTCTTT. Residues: CSVDLAFEAFF.

The chain links TRBV5-4 to TRBJ2-6; D gene uncertain. This CDR3 comprises 15 residues. From germline, CDR1 is SGHNT and CDR2 YYREEE (reference sequence). Trimming shortened V by 2 bases and J by 4 bases, and 10 bases separated the two germline ends. The CDR3 region is CASSFRVTGANVLTF. CDR3 bases: TGTGCCAGCAGCTTTAGGGTAACCGGGGCCAACGTCCTGACTTTC.

In its sample, this clone was seen a few times. The chain carries TRBV7-2 and TRBJ1-1, with D uncertain. Germline values: CDR1 SGHTA, CDR2 FQGNSA. There are 13 residues in the CDR3. V gave up 3 bases and J gave up 2 bases, with 7 bases separating them. CDR3 coding DNA: TGTGCCAGCAGCTTTACAACCAACACTGAAGCTTTCTTT. Its protein is CASSFTTNTEAFF.

The chain is built from TRBV28 and TRBJ2-5; either TRBD1 or TRBD2 may supply D (5 bases each). From germline, CDR1 is MDHEN and CDR2 SYDVKM. The V end was cut by 8 bases, the J end by 4 bases, with 17 bases between. CDR3 size: 14 residues. This CDR3 reads CASYSFGGTETQYF. The DNA of the CDR3 is TGTGCCAGCTACAGTTTTGGGGGTACAGAGACCCAGTACTTC.

The rearrangement joins TRBV18 to TRBJ2-7; D gene ambiguous. Germline V gene data show CDR1 as KGHSH and CDR2 as LQKENI. Trimming took off 6 bases at V and 2 bases at J, with 11 bases between the two ends. This CDR3 is built from 13 residues. This CDR3 is CASSLTRTYEQYF. The CDR3 DNA is TGTGCCAGCTCGCTGACACGCACCTACGAGCAGTACTTC.

This chain uses TRBV7-2 with TRBJ2-3; D possibly uses TRBD1 or TRBD2 (5 bases each). Deletions cut 2 bases from V and 0 bases from J, with 15 bases between. This CDR3 is built from 17 residues. Germline lookup yields CDR1 SGHTA and CDR2 FQGNSA. The CDR3 DNA is TGTGCCAGCAGCTTAAGGGCCGGGACCATTAGCACAGATACGCAGTATTTT. Amino acid sequence: CASSLRAGTISTDTQYF.

This clone showed up just a few times. The rearrangement joins TRBV9 to TRBJ2-3, with 10 bases that match TRBD2. Unmatched junction bases numbered 9, after V lost 6 bases and J lost 5 bases. The CDR3 consists of 15 residues. CDR1 and CDR2 from the germline V gene are SGDLS and YYNGEE. The CDR3 bases are TGTGCCAGCACCAAACAGGCTAGCGGGAGAGATACGCAGTATTTT. Translated: CASTKQASGRDTQYF. Together with reference TRBV9 and TRBJ2-3, the CDR3 gives the full variable domain: DSGVTQTPKHLITATGQRVTLRCSPRSGDLSVYWYQQSLDQGLQFLIQYYNGEERAKGNILERFSAQQFPDLHSELNLSSLELGDSALYFCASTKQASGRDTQYFGPGTRLTVL.

Of note for this clone: Within the sample, other DNA sequences also encode this same CDR3. V gene TRBV9 combines with J gene TRBJ2-1; D gene uncertain. Germline CDR1 and CDR2: SGDLS and YYNGEE. Between the trimmed V and J ends, which lost 2 bases and 9 bases, there was a span of 6 bases. The CDR3 is 11 residues long. CDR3 residues: CASSVSSEQFF. DNA for the CDR3: TGTGCCAGCAGCGTGAGTTCTGAGCAGTTCTTC. Combining the CDR3 with reference TRBV9 and TRBJ2-1 gives the whole variable domain DSGVTQTPKHLITATGQRVTLRCSPRSGDLSVYWYQQSLDQGLQFLIQYYNGEERAKGNILERFSAQQFPDLHSELNLSSLELGDSALYFCASSVSSEQFFGPGTRLTVL.

This clone was seen a few times. The V and J genes are TRBV28 and TRBJ2-7; D gene uncertain. The CDR3 contains 14 residues. The germline gives CDR1 MDHEN, CDR2 SYDVKM. Trimming removed 7 bases from V and 2 bases from J, with 15 bases in between. The chain's CDR3 is CASIRPGQTYEQYF. The DNA of the CDR3 is TGTGCCAGCATCCGTCCCGGGCAGACCTACGAGCAGTACTTC.

V and J are TRBV4-3 and TRBJ1-1; D perhaps matches TRBD1 (6 bases). V lost 6 bases and J lost 0, with 11 bases in between. This CDR3 is 14 amino acids long. The V gene's germline CDR1 is LGHNA and CDR2 YSLEER. CDR3: CASSGGGMNTEAFF. Written as DNA, the CDR3 is TGCGCCAGCAGTGGAGGGGGAATGAACACTGAAGCTTTCTTT.

The rearrangement uses TRBV9 and TRBJ2-7; D remains unclear. Trimming took off 2 bases at V and 6 bases at J, with 15 bases between the two ends. Germline CDR1 and CDR2: SGDLS and YYNGEE. This CDR3 region has 14 residues. The CDR3 here is CASSVDERVAEQYF. The CDR3 nucleotides are TGTGCCAGCAGCGTCGACGAAAGGGTGGCCGAGCAGTACTTC.

This clone was seen a handful of times. This sequence joins TRBV10-3 and TRBJ1-2; 8 bases align to TRBD1. The V gene's germline CDR1 is ENHRY and CDR2 SYGVKD. The trim removed 6 bases at V and 2 bases at J, leaving 2 bases unmatched. The CDR3 is 13 amino acids. The CDR3 region has the DNA TGTGCCATCAGCACAGGGGGGAACTATGGCTACACCTTC. Amino acids: CAISTGGNYGYTF.

This clone was seen a handful of times. The V gene is TRBV25-1, the J gene TRBJ1-2, with 7 bases identical to TRBD1. Germline CDR1 reads MGHDK; CDR2 reads SYGVNS. The CDR3 is 15 residues long. Trimming at V came to 3 bases and at J to 7 bases, leaving 11 bases not matched to a gene. CDR3 residues: CASSDWDSITGGYTF. CDR3 sequence (DNA): TGTGCCAGCAGTGATTGGGACAGTATAACTGGTGGCTACACCTTC.

The chain links TRBV30 to TRBJ2-2; D unclear. The CDR3 covers 13 residues. Germline CDR1 and CDR2: GTSNPN and SVGIG (reference sequence). V was pared by 4 bases and J by 7 bases, with 13 bases between. The chain's CDR3 is CAWIKRGRGELFF. The DNA for the CDR3 is TGTGCCTGGATTAAAAGAGGACGCGGGGAGCTGTTTTTT.

Comments on this clone: Sequence at one end of the junction differs from germline and may be a read error. The chain carries TRBV7-3 and TRBJ2-7; D is unresolved. The CDR3 extends over 10 amino acids. Germline loops: CDR1 SGHTA, CDR2 FQGTGA. CDR3 coding DNA: TGTGCCAGCAGCTTAAAATTGGTAGACTTC. It is translated as CASSLKLVDF.

This chain joins TRBV5-8 and TRBJ2-7, with no clear D. Per the germline V gene, CDR1 is SGHTS and CDR2 is YDEGEE. Trimming took 0 bases from V and 4 from J, leaving 11 bases between them. The CDR3 has 14 amino acids. The CDR3 sequence is CASSLESGRYEQYF. DNA of the CDR3: TGTGCCAGCAGCTTGGAGTCAGGAAGATACGAGCAGTACTTC.

This clone was counted only a few times. V gene TRBV28 combines with J gene TRBJ1-1; D gene uncertain. The V gene's germline CDR1 is MDHEN and CDR2 SYDVKM. CDR3 size: 12 residues. Trimming pared 6 bases from V and 5 bases from J, leaving 10 bases between. CDR3 bases: TGTGCCAGCAGATGGGGTATGACTGAAGCTTTCTTT. It specifies CASRWGMTEAFF.

On this clone itself: Other DNA sequences in the same sample also yield this CDR3. This chain uses TRBV5-1 with TRBJ1-1, with a possible D match to TRBD1 (5 bases). V dropped 3 bases and J dropped 0 bases, with 9 bases sitting between them. This CDR3 has 14 residues. Germline loops: CDR1 SGHRS, CDR2 YFSETQ. CDR3 in DNA: TGCGCCAGCAGCTCGGGACGGTTGAACACTGAAGCTTTCTTT. Its protein is CASSSGRLNTEAFF.

This clone was detected a few times. The chain is built from TRBV6-5 and TRBJ2-7, with TRBD2 identical over 12 bases. The trim removed 2 bases at V and 4 bases at J, leaving 6 bases unmatched. The V gene's germline CDR1 is MNHEY and CDR2 SVGAGI. The CDR3 spans 16 residues. CDR3 nucleotide sequence: TGTGCCAGCAGTTACCACCGACTAGCGGGAGTGTACGAGCAGTACTTC. It is translated as CASSYHRLAGVYEQYF.

This clone was counted between two and nine times. The chain combines TRBV28 with TRBJ2-1, with D possibly matching TRBD2 (6 bases). V dropped 6 bases and J dropped 0 bases, with 9 bases sitting between them. Germline CDR1 and CDR2: MDHEN and SYDVKM. The length of the CDR3 is 14 residues. CDR3 sequence (DNA): TGTGCCAGCAGGCGGGACGGCTCCTACAATGAGCAGTTCTTC. Its protein is CASRRDGSYNEQFF.

The V gene is TRBV5-4, the J gene TRBJ2-1; D is ambiguous. The CDR3 has 12 residues. In germline, CDR1 is SGHNT, CDR2 YYREEE (reference sequence). Trimming removed 4 bases at V and 5 bases at J, with 7 bases between. CDR3 nucleotides: TGTGCCAGCAGCCCCATAAACAATGAGCAGTTCTTC. Amino acid sequence: CASSPINNEQFF.

The chain links TRBV4-1 to TRBJ2-4; TRBD1 might be the D (5 bases). Germline CDR1 MGHRA, CDR2 YSYEKL. The CDR3 consists of 13 residues. V was clipped by 2 bases and J by 14 bases, with 16 bases between them. The DNA of the CDR3 is TGCGCCAGCAGCCAACAGGGCCGGGCACCGGAGTACTTC. Translated: CASSQQGRAPEYF.

This clone has only a few counts. This chain joins TRBV28 and TRBJ2-5; the match to TRBD1 covers 9 bases. This CDR3 is built from 15 residues. Germline CDR1 is MDHEN and CDR2 is SYDVKM. Losses at the gene ends were 4 bases for V and 5 bases for J; bases not matched to a gene: 8. In nucleotides, the CDR3 is TGTGCCAGCAGTTCTCTCGGGACAGGGTGGGAGACCCAGTACTTC. Its translation is CASSSLGTGWETQYF. The whole variable domain, remainder taken from reference TRBV28 and TRBJ2-5, is DVKVTQSSRYLVKRTGEKVFLECVQDMDHENMFWYRQDPGLGLRLIYFSYDVKMKEKGDIPEGYSVSREKKERFSLILESASTNQTSMYLCASSSLGTGWETQYFGPGTRLLVL.